The rows below give T cell receptor beta chains drawn from one sample of a study of monozygotic twins with inflammatory bowel disease. TCRdb reanalyzed the 5' RACE reads and collapses them to one entry per CDR3 protein, without DNA. This sample's table reports 150,000 to 200,000 distinct CDR3 sequences. What was sequenced was blood. Source of these receptors: a human donor with ulcerative colitis or Crohn's disease, or a healthy co-twin of an affected twin (not recorded which). CDR3s include the opening cysteine and the closing phenylalanine or tryptophan.

j_gene,v_gene,CDR3aa
TRBJ1-3,TRBV9,CASSVGGQGGNTIYF
TRBJ1-1,TRBV12-3/TRBV12-4,CASSITREAFF
TRBJ2-7,TRBV15,CATSSGLAGTVDEQYF
TRBJ2-7,TRBV6-1,CASSGPDSSYEQYF
TRBJ2-1,TRBV11-2,CASSPGGYNEQFF
TRBJ2-7,TRBV20-1,CSVLLPGLAGDHEQYF
TRBJ1-4,TRBV7-8,CASSLDPSEVRLFF
TRBJ2-3,TRBV27,CASSYVETGGITDTQYF
TRBJ2-5,TRBV7-2,CASSWGLAGLVGQYF
TRBJ1-1,TRBV6-1,CASSLKREGTEAFF
TRBJ1-5,TRBV7-2,CASSSTDSNQPQHF
TRBJ2-7,TRBV10-3,CATTRQGSTYEQYF